This TCR beta chain is from a study of radiotherapy plus CTLA-4 blockade in lung cancer. Some clones are missing from TCRdb's copy, which holds only in-frame ones; the method was immunoSEQ multiplex PCR. The repertoire has 80,000 to 100,000 clones, 80% to 90% of them found once; the top ten carry roughly 4.6%. The germline gives CDR1 SGHVS, CDR2 FQNEAQ. The V end was cut by 0 bases, the J end by 3 bases, with 15 bases between. There are 17 residues in the CDR3. The chain uses TRBV7-8 and TRBJ1-3; TRBD1 might be the D (5 bases). The specimen was peripheral blood, collected from a patient treated with radiotherapy plus ipilimumab. The origin of this receptor is a human donor with non-small cell lung cancer that progressed on radiotherapy plus ipilimumab. The CDR3 reads CASSLADPRESGNTIYF. The CDR3 nucleotides read TGTGCCAGCAGCTTAGCCGATCCCAGGGAAAGTGGAAACACCATATATTTT.